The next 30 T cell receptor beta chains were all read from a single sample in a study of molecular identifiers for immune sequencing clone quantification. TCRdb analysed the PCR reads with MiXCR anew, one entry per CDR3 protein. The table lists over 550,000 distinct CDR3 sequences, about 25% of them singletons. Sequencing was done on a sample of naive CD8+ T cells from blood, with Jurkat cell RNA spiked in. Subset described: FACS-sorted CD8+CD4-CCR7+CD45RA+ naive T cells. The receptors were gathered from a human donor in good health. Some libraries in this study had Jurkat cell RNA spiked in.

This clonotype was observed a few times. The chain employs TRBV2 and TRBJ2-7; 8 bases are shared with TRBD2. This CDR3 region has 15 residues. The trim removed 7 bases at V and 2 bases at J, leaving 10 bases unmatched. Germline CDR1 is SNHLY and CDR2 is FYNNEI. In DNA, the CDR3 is TGTGCCAGCACGTGGGACCAGCGGGGGACCTACGAGCAGTACTTC. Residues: CASTWDQRGTYEQYF.

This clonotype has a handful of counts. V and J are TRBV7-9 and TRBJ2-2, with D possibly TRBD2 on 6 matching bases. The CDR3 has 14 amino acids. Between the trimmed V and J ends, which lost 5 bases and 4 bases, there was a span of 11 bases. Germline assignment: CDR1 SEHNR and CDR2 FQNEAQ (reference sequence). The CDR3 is CASSAGPPTGELFF. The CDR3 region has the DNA TGTGCCAGCAGCGCGGGACCTCCCACCGGGGAGCTGTTTTTT.

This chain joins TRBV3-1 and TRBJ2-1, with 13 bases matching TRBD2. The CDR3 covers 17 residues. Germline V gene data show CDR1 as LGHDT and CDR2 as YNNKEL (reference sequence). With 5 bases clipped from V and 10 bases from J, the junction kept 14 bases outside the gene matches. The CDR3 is CASSTNEGLAGAEEQFF. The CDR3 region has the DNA TGTGCCAGCAGCACTAACGAAGGACTAGCGGGAGCTGAAGAGCAGTTCTTC.

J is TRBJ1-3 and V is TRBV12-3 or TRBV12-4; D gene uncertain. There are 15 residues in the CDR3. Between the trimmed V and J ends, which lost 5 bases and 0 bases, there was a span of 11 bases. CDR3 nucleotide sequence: TGTGCCAGCAGTGTGGACGGTACCTCTGGAAACACCATATATTTT. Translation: CASSVDGTSGNTIYF.

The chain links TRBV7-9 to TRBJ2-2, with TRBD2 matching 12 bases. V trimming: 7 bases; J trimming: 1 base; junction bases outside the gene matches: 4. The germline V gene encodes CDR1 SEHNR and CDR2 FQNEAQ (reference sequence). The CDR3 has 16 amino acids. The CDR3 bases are TGTGCCAGCAACGGACTAGCGGGAAAGAACACCGGGGAGCTGTTTTTT. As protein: CASNGLAGKNTGELFF.

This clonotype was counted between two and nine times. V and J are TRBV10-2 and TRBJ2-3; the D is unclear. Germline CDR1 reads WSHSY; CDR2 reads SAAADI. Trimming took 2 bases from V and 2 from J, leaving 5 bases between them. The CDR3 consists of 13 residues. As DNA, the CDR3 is TGCGCCAGCAGTGAGCACGCCACAGATACGCAGTATTTT. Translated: CASSEHATDTQYF.

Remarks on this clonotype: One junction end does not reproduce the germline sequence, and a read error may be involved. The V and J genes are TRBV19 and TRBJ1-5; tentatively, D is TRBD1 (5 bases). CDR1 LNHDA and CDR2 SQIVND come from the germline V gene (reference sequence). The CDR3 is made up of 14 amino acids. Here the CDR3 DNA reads TGTGCCATTAGTTCGGTGGGGGTGGGTCAGCCCCAGCATTTT. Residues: CAISSVGVGQPQHF.

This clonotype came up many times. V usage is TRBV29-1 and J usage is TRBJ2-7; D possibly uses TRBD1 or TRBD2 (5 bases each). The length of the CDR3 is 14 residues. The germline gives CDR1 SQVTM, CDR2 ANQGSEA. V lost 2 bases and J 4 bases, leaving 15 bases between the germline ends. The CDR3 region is CSVELSGRNYEQYF. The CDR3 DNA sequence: TGCAGCGTTGAACTGTCAGGGAGAAATTACGAGCAGTACTTC.

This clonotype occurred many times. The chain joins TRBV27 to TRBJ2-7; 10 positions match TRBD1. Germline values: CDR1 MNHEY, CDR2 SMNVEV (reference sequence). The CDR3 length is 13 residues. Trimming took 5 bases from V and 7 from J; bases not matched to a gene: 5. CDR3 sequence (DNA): TGTGCCAGCAGTGTCGGGACAGGGGTTGAGCAGTACTTC. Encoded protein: CASSVGTGVEQYF.

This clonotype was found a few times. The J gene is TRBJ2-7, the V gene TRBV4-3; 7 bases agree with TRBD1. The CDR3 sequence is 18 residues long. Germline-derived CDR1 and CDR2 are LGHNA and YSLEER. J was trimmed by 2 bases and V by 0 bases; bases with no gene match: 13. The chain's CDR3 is CASSQDSPSVTGTYEQYF. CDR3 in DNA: TGCGCCAGCAGCCAAGATAGCCCGTCGGTGACAGGGACCTACGAGCAGTACTTC.

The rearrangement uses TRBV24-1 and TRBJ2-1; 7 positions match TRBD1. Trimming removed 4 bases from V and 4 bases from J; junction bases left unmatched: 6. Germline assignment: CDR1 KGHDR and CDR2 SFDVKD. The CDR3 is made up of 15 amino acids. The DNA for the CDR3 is TGTGCCACCAGTGACCCTACAGGGGATTACAATGAGCAGTTCTTC. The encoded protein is CATSDPTGDYNEQFF.

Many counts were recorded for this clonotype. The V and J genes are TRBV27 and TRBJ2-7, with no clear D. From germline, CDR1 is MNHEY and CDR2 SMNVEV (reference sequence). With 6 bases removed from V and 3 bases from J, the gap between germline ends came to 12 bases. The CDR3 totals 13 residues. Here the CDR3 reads CASSSGPLYEQYF. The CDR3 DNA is TGTGCCAGCAGCTCGGGCCCCCTCTACGAGCAGTACTTC.

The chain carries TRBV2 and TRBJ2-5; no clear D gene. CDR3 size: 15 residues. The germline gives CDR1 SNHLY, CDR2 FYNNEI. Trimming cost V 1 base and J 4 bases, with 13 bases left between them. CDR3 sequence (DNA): TGTGCCAGCAGTGAAGTGCAGAATCACATAGAGACCCAGTACTTC. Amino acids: CASSEVQNHIETQYF. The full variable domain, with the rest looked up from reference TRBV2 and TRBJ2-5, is EPEVTQTPSHQVTQMGQEVILRCVPISNHLYFYWYRQILGQKVEFLVSFYNNEISEKSEIFDDQFSVERPDGSNFTLKIRSTKLEDSAMYFCASSEVQNHIETQYFGPGTRLLVL.

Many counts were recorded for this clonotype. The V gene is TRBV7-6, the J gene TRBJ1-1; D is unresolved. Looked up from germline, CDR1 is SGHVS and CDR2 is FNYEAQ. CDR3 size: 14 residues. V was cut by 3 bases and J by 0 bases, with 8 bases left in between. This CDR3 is CASSFQEMNTEAFF. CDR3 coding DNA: TGTGCCAGCAGCTTCCAAGAAATGAACACTGAAGCTTTCTTT.

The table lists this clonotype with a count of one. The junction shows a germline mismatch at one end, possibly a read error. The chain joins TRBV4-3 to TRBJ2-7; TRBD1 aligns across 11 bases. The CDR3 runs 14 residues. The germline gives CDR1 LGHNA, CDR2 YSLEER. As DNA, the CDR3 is TGCGCCGGCAGCCAAGGGACAGGGGGCTACGAGCAGTACTTC. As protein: CAGSQGTGGYEQYF.

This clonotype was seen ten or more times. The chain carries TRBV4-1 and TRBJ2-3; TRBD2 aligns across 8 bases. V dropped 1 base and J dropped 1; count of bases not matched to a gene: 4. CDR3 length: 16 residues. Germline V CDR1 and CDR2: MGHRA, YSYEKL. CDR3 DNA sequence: TGCGCCAGCAGCCAAGTAGCAGCGGGGGGCACAGATACGCAGTATTTT. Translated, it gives CASSQVAAGGTDTQYF.

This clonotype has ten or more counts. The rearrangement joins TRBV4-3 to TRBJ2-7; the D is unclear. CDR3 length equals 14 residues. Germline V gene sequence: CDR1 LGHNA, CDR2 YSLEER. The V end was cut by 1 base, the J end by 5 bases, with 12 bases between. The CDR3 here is CASSQVLGGNEQYF. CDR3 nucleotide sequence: TGCGCCAGCAGCCAAGTTCTGGGCGGCAACGAGCAGTACTTC.

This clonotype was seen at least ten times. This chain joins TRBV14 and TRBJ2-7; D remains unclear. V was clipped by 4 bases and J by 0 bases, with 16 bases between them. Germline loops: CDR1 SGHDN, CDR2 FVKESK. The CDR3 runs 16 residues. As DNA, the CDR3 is TGTGCCAGCAGCCCGACCAACGCTTGGAACTCCTACGAGCAGTACTTC. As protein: CASSPTNAWNSYEQYF.

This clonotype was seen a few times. The CDR3, as DNA: TGTGCCAGTAGTGGGAACAGCCCTCTCTACGAGCAGTACTTC. The encoded protein is CASSGNSPLYEQYF. V and J are TRBV19 and TRBJ2-7; D is uncertain. This CDR3 has 14 amino acids. CDR1 and CDR2 from the germline V gene are LNHDA and SQIVND (reference sequence). V gave up 5 bases and J gave up 3 bases, with 14 bases separating them.

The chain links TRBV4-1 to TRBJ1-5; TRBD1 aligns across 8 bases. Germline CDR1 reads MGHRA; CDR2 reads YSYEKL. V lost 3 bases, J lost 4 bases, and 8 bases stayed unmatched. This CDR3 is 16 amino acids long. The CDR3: CASSQGRGQVNQPQHF. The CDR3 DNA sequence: TGCGCCAGCAGCCAGGGGAGGGGACAGGTAAATCAGCCCCAGCATTTT.

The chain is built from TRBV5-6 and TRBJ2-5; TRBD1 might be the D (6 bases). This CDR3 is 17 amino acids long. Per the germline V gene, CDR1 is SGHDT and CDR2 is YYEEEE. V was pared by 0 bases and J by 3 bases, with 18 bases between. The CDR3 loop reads CASSLAGWQGKEETQYF. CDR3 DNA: TGTGCCAGCAGCTTGGCCGGCTGGCAGGGGAAGGAAGAGACCCAGTACTTC.

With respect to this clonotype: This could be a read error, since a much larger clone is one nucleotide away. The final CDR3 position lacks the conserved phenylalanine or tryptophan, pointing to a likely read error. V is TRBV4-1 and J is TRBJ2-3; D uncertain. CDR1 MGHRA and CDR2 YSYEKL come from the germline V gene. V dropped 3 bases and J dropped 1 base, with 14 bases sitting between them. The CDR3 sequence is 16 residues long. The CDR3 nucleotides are TGCGCCAGCAGCCACAGCCCTCCCCCTGGCACAGATACGCAGTATATT. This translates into CASSHSPPPGTDTQYI.

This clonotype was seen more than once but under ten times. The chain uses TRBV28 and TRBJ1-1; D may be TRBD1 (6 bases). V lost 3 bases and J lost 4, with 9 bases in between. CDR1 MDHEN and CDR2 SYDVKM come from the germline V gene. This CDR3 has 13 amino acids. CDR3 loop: CASSFGGITEAFF. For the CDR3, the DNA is TGTGCCAGCAGTTTCGGGGGCATCACTGAAGCTTTCTTT.

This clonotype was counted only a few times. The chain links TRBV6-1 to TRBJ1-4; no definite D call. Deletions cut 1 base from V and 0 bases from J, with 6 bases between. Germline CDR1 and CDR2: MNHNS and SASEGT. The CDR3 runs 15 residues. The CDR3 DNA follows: TGTGCCAGCAGTGAAGTGGATGCAACTAATGAAAAACTGTTTTTT. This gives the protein CASSEVDATNEKLFF.

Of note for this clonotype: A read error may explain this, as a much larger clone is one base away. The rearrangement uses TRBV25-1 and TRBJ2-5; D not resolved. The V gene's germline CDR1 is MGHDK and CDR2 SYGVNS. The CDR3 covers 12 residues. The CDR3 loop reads CAGSVGSGTQYF. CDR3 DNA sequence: TGTGCCGGCAGTGTAGGTTCTGGGACCCAGTACTTC.

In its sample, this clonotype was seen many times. This chain's CDR3 is CASSLEINYGYTF. The CDR3 nucleotides read TGTGCCAGCAGCCTAGAGATTAACTATGGCTACACCTTC. This chain uses TRBV6-5 with TRBJ1-2; D is unclear. V was shortened by 6 bases and J by 1 base, with 9 bases between the two germline ends. Germline CDR1 is MNHEY and CDR2 is SVGAGI. There are 13 residues in the CDR3.

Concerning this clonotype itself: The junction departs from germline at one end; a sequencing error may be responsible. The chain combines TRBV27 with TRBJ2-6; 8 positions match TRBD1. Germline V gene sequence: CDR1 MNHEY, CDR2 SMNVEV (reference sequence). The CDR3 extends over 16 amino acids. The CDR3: CASSTQGVSGAHVLPF. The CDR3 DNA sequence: TGTGCCAGCAGTACACAGGGGGTCTCTGGGGCCCACGTCCTGCCTTTC.

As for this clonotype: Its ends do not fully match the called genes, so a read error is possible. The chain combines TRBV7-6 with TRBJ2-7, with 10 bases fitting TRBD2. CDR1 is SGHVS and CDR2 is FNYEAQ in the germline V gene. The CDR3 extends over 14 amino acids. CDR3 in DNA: TGTGCCGGCAGCTCTTCTAGCGGGAGTGTCGAGCAGTACTTC. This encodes CAGSSSSGSVEQYF. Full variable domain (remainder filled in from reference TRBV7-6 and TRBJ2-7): GAGVSQSPRYKVTKRGQDVALRCDPISGHVSLYWYRQALGQGPEFLTYFNYEAQQDKSGLPNDRFSAERPEGSISTLTIQRTEQRDSAMYRCAGSSSSGSVEQYFGPGTRLTVT.

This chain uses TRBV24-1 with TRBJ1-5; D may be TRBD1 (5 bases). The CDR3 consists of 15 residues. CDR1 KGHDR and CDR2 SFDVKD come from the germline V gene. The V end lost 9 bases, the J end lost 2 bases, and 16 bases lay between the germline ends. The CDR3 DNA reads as TGTGCCACCCGGGGCCCGCCGGGTGGCAATCAGCCCCAGCATTTT. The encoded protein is CATRGPPGGNQPQHF.

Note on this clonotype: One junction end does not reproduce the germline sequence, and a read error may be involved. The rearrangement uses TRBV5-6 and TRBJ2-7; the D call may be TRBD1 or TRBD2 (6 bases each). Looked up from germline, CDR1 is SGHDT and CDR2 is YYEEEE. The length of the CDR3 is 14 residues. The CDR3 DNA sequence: TGTGCCAGCAGCCCGCGGGACACCCGCTACGAGCAGAACTTC. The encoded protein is CASSPRDTRYEQNF.